The 19 T cell receptor beta chains listed next were all sequenced from one sample in a study of T cell responses to AZD1222 COVID-19 vaccine. The protocol was immunoSEQ multiplex PCR, while the TCRdb copy is restricted to in-frame clones and leaves out a portion. The sample lists about 150,000 clones; 91% were seen once. The specimen was peripheral blood, collected on day 0 of AZD1222 vaccination. These receptors originate from an adult in good health.

This clone was picked up one time. The rearrangement uses TRBV5-8 and TRBJ1-2, with D uncertain. The V and J ends lost 5 bases and 6 bases respectively, with 14 bases between them. Germline loops: CDR1 SGHTS, CDR2 YDEGEE. CDR3 length: 13 residues. The DNA for the CDR3 is TGTGCCAGCAGAACGAACCCGACGGATGGCTACACCTTC. Its protein is CASRTNPTDGYTF.

The genes are TRBV7-2 and TRBJ2-1, with D hard to call. CDR1 and CDR2 (germline): SGHTA, FQGNSA. There are 14 residues in the CDR3. Trimming pared 7 bases from V and 1 base from J, leaving 11 bases between. The CDR3 reads CASKTDRSYNEQFF. The DNA for the CDR3 is TGTGCCAGCAAGACGGATCGATCCTACAATGAGCAGTTCTTC.

The V gene is TRBV28, the J gene TRBJ1-3, with unresolved D. V lost 3 bases, J lost 1 base, and 7 bases lay in between. The CDR3 consists of 14 residues. Germline CDR1 MDHEN, CDR2 SYDVKM. The DNA of the CDR3 is TGTGCCAGCAGTTTGGCGATTTCTGGAAACACCATATATTTT. Translated, it gives CASSLAISGNTIYF.

The chain carries TRBV7-9 and TRBJ2-7; tentative D call: TRBD1 (6 bases). V lost 5 bases to trimming and J lost 4 bases, with 15 bases between them. The CDR3 runs to 14 residues. Germline V gene sequence: CDR1 SEHNR, CDR2 FQNEAQ (reference sequence). The DNA of the CDR3 is TGTGCCAGCAGCGGAGAAGTACAGGGATACGAGCAGTACTTC. It encodes CASSGEVQGYEQYF.

This clone appeared once. The chain uses TRBV12-5 and TRBJ1-5; a weak D match, TRBD1 (5 bases). Trimming removed 2 bases at V and 3 bases at J, with 14 bases between. Germline V CDR1 and CDR2: LGHNT, FRNRAP. This CDR3 has 16 residues. DNA of the CDR3: TGTGCTAGTGGTTTGCCTCAGGGCAGGGACAATCAGCCCCAGCATTTT. Translation: CASGLPQGRDNQPQHF.

CDR3 protein: CASEGATRNQPQHF. The CDR3 region has the DNA TGTGCCAGTGAGGGGGCGACCCGCAATCAGCCCCAGCATTTT. This rearrangement joins TRBV2 to TRBJ1-5, with 7 bases lining up with TRBD1. This CDR3 is built from 14 residues. Germline assignment: CDR1 SNHLY and CDR2 FYNNEI. V lost 9 bases to trimming and J lost 2 bases; unmatched junction nucleotides: 7.

The rearrangement uses TRBV6-6 and TRBJ2-2; 13 positions agree with TRBD2. Germline V gives CDR1 MNHNY, CDR2 SVGAGI (reference sequence). The CDR3 is 17 residues long. The ends lost 5 bases at V and 4 bases at J; junction bases unmatched: 7. The CDR3 protein is CASSPGGLAGRTGELFF. CDR3 in DNA: TGTGCCAGCAGTCCAGGGGGACTAGCGGGACGCACCGGGGAGCTGTTTTTT.

The V call is TRBV2, the J call TRBJ1-2; the D is unclear. V was trimmed by 2 bases and J by 0 bases, leaving 16 bases between them. Germline V CDR1 and CDR2: SNHLY, FYNNEI. This CDR3 comprises 17 residues. CDR3 region: CASSEIPPADPNYGYTF. Written as DNA, the CDR3 is TGTGCCAGCAGTGAAATCCCCCCGGCGGATCCTAACTATGGCTACACCTTC. Full variable domain (missing parts from reference TRBV2 and TRBJ1-2): EPEVTQTPSHQVTQMGQEVILRCVPISNHLYFYWYRQILGQKVEFLVSFYNNEISEKSEIFDDQFSVERPDGSNFTLKIRSTKLEDSAMYFCASSEIPPADPNYGYTFGSGTRLTVV.

The V call is TRBV2, the J call TRBJ1-5, with 8 bases lining up with TRBD1. Germline V CDR1 and CDR2: SNHLY, FYNNEI. The V gene end was trimmed by 5 bases and the J gene end by 7 bases; junction bases not matched to a gene: 7. The CDR3 loop spans 14 amino acids. The chain's CDR3 is CASSIGTGRQPQHF. CDR3 nucleotide sequence: TGTGCCAGCAGTATCGGGACAGGCCGGCAGCCCCAGCATTTT.

This clone has a single count. The chain employs TRBV27 and TRBJ2-5, with D possibly called TRBD1 or TRBD2 (6 bases each). The CDR3 totals 15 residues. Germline CDR1 reads MNHEY; CDR2 reads SMNVEV (reference sequence). The V and J ends lost 6 bases and 3 bases respectively, with 17 bases between them. CDR3 in DNA: TGTGCCAGCAGACCGAACTGGGGGGACAAAGAGACCCAGTACTTC. Its translation: CASRPNWGDKETQYF.

The chain employs TRBV12-3 or TRBV12-4 and TRBJ2-5; D is undetermined. V lost 1 base to trimming and J lost 4 bases, with 4 bases between them. This CDR3 contains 12 residues. CDR3 sequence (DNA): TGTGCCAGCAGTTTAGGAGTAGAGACCCAGTACTTC. Protein: CASSLGVETQYF.

V gene TRBV4-2 combines with J gene TRBJ2-1, with 11 bases aligning to TRBD2. CDR1 is LGHNA and CDR2 is YNFKEQ in the germline V gene. V was pared by 4 bases and J by 5 bases, with 4 bases of the junction left unmatched. The CDR3 sequence is 15 residues long. The CDR3 region is CASSPKLAGDNEQFF. The CDR3 DNA reads as TGTGCCAGCAGCCCGAAACTAGCGGGGGACAATGAGCAGTTCTTC.

The chain links TRBV30 to TRBJ1-2, with 8 bases identical to TRBD1. This CDR3 spans 12 amino acids. The V and J ends lost 2 bases and 14 bases, in that order; junction bases with no gene match: 10. CDR1 and CDR2 from the germline V gene are GTSNPN and SVGIG (reference sequence). The DNA for the CDR3 is TGTGCCTGGAGTCTACAGGGGGGGCCTCAGACCTTC. Protein product: CAWSLQGGPQTF.

This chain connects TRBV18 to TRBJ2-1; TRBD1 matches 7 bases. Germline V gene sequence: CDR1 KGHSH, CDR2 LQKENI. The CDR3 loop spans 16 amino acids. Trimming removed 3 bases from V and 6 bases from J; junction bases left unmatched: 11. CDR3 DNA sequence: TGTGCCAGCTCACCCAGCCAGGGGGTGGCCCTCAATGAGCAGTTCTTC. It yields the protein CASSPSQGVALNEQFF.

This clone was found once. The chain recombines TRBV28 with TRBJ2-7; 9 bases are a match to TRBD1. Germline CDR1 and CDR2: MDHEN and SYDVKM. The CDR3 runs to 13 residues. V lost 9 bases and J lost 11; bases outside the gene matches: 14. The CDR3 loop reads CASTKYGTGLKYF. DNA for the CDR3: TGTGCCAGTACCAAGTACGGGACAGGGTTAAAGTACTTC.

The chain combines TRBV5-1 with TRBJ2-2, with 7 bases lining up with TRBD1. The CDR3 runs to 18 residues. V gave up 4 bases and J gave up 0 bases; unmatched junction bases: 12. Per germline, CDR1 SGHRS and CDR2 YFSETQ. Written as DNA, the CDR3 is TGCGCCAGCAGCGAAGACAGGGATTATTACGCGAACACCGGGGAGCTGTTTTTT. Translation gives CASSEDRDYYANTGELFF. Full variable domain (rest looked up from reference TRBV5-1 and TRBJ2-2): KAGVTQTPRYLIKTRGQQVTLSCSPISGHRSVSWYQQTPGQGLQFLFEYFSETQRNKGNFPGRFSGRQFSNSRSEMNVSTLELGDSALYLCASSEDRDYYANTGELFFGEGSRLTVL.

CDR3 DNA: TGCGCCAGCAGCCCCCAGAAGCGCGGGATAAGATACAATGAGCAGTTCTTC. Its protein product is CASSPQKRGIRYNEQFF. V usage is TRBV4-3 and J usage is TRBJ2-1; tentative D call: TRBD2 (6 bases). The CDR3 is 17 amino acids. Trimming removed 4 bases from V and 4 bases from J, with 20 bases in between. The germline gives CDR1 LGHNA, CDR2 YSLEER.

The sample holds one count of this clone. V is TRBV7-2 and J is TRBJ1-2; D unclear. This CDR3 comprises 18 residues. With 2 bases removed from V and 2 bases from J, the gap between germline ends came to 21 bases. Germline V gene lookup returns CDR1 SGHTA and CDR2 FQGNSA. As DNA, the CDR3 is TGTGCCAGCAGCTTAACCTCCACGACGGGCAGTCGGAACTATGGCTACACCTTC. Translated, it gives CASSLTSTTGSRNYGYTF. The full variable domain, completed using reference TRBV7-2 and TRBJ1-2, is GAGVSQSPSNKVTEKGKDVELRCDPISGHTALYWYRQSLGQGLEFLIYFQGNSAPDKSGLPSDRFSAERTGGSVSTLTIQRTQQEDSAVYLCASSLTSTTGSRNYGYTFGSGTRLTVV.

The rearrangement joins TRBV4-3 to TRBJ1-1, with 9 bases matching TRBD1. The germline gives CDR1 LGHNA, CDR2 YSLEER. The CDR3 length is 19 residues. V was clipped by 1 base and J by 5 bases; unmatched bases: 17. CDR3 sequence reads: CASSQASLRDRVNWTEAFF. CDR3 sequence (DNA): TGCGCCAGCAGCCAAGCCTCCCTCCGGGACAGGGTGAATTGGACTGAAGCTTTCTTT.